The text below deals with one T cell receptor (beta chain). Antigen specificity is unknown. These data come from a study of Ad26.COV2.S vaccination and SARS-CoV-2 variants. Study summary: Once, or twice with 56 days between doses, Ad26.COV2.S was given intramuscularly. Study outcomes and limitations: Relative to placebo recipients, vaccine recipients exhibited elevated spike-specific TCR breadth.

Treatment given: 19 received Ad26.COV2.S at low or high dose, single or two shots; about five received placebo; per-sample allocation not given. After the first vaccine or placebo injection, samples were drawn on day 63. This table comes from immunoSEQ multiplex PCR, and its TCRdb copy is limited to in-frame clones, with some not included. Here the sample spans about 370,000 clones, 70% to 90% being singletons. This CDR3 is built from 14 residues. The germline V and J ends were trimmed by 5 bases and 2 bases, with 10 bases remaining between them. The germline CDR1 and CDR2 sequences are SNHLY and FYNNEI.

The sample consisted of peripheral blood, taken in a trial of Ad26.COV2.S vaccine versus placebo. The rearrangement uses TRBV2 and TRBJ1-3; the D gene is possibly TRBD1 (6 bases). This sequence originates from a person aged 18-60 years who received the Ad26.COV2.S COVID-19 vaccine or a placebo. In DNA form, the CDR3 reads TGTGCCAGCAGTTGGGGGGGCACTGGAAACACCATATATTTT. The encoded protein is CASSWGGTGNTIYF.